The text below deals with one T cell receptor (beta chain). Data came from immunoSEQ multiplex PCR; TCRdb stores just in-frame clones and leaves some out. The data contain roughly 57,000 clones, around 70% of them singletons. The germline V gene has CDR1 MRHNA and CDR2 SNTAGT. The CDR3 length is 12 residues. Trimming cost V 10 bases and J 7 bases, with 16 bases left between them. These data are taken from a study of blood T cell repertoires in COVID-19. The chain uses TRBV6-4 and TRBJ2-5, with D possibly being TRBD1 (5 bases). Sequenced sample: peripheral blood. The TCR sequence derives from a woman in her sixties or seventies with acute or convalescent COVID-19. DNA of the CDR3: TGTGCCACACAGGTAGAAAAGGGGACCCAGTACTTC. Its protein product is CATQVEKGTQYF.